One and the same sample provided the 20 T cell receptor beta chains below, sequenced in a study of beta chain features in type 1 diabetes. Sequencing targeted expressed TCRB transcripts, as all isolated RNA had been reverse transcribed. Sequencing was performed with immunoSEQ multiplex PCR; in TCRdb, only in-frame clones are kept and a portion is missing. The sample records about 340,000 clones, 6.5% to 10% being singletons. The sequenced material came from central memory CD4+ T cells from blood. The receptors stem from a woman aged 18-29 years in good health.

The chain recombines TRBV7-9 with TRBJ2-3; D uncertain. V was trimmed by 2 bases and J by 0 bases, leaving 9 bases between them. Germline V gives CDR1 SEHNR, CDR2 FQNEAQ (reference sequence). The CDR3 spans 15 residues. CDR3 amino acids: CASSLFRTSTDTQYF. CDR3 coding DNA: TGTGCCAGCAGCTTATTCCGGACGAGCACAGATACGCAGTATTTT.

The V gene is TRBV7-9, the J gene TRBJ2-7; D uncertain. Germline V lookup: CDR1 SEHNR, CDR2 FQNEAQ (reference sequence). Trimming stripped 2 bases from V and 4 bases from J, with 6 bases between. The CDR3 has 12 amino acids. The CDR3 here is CASSLNRYEQYF. Written as DNA, the CDR3 is TGTGCCAGCAGCTTAAACAGATACGAGCAGTACTTC.

This clone showed up just a few times. The V call is TRBV5-1, the J call TRBJ2-3, with a possible D match to TRBD2 (5 bases). CDR1 and CDR2 from the germline V gene are SGHRS and YFSETQ. With 4 bases removed from V and 0 bases from J, the gap between germline ends came to 15 bases. The CDR3 has 16 residues. The CDR3 sequence is CASSIGLGPSTDTQYF. For the CDR3, the DNA is TGCGCCAGCAGCATCGGACTCGGCCCTAGCACAGATACGCAGTATTTT.

The V and J genes are TRBV15 and TRBJ1-1; D remains unclear. V lost 0 bases to trimming and J lost 1 base, with 6 bases between them. The CDR3 is 14 amino acids. Germline V lookup: CDR1 LNHNV, CDR2 YYDKDF (reference sequence). In DNA, the CDR3 is TGTGCCACCAGCAGAGAGGCTAGGAACACTGAAGCTTTCTTT. Residues: CATSREARNTEAFF.

This clone came up a few times. CDR3 DNA: TGTGCCAGCAGCGGAGGGACTAGCGGGACCACAGATACGCAGTATTTT. It codes for CASSGGTSGTTDTQYF. The V call is TRBV13, the J call TRBJ2-3, with 13 bases that match TRBD2. The germline V gene encodes CDR1 PRHDT and CDR2 FYEKMQ (reference sequence). The J segment lost 2 bases and the V segment lost 5 bases, leaving 4 bases of the junction unmatched. CDR3 size: 16 residues. The full variable domain, in which reference TRBV13 and TRBJ2-3 provide the parts outside the CDR3, is AAGVIQSPRHLIKEKRETATLKCYPIPRHDTVYWYQQGPGQDPQFLISFYEKMQSDKGSIPDRFSAQQFSDYHSELNMSSLELGDSALYFCASSGGTSGTTDTQYFGPGTRLTVL.

On this clone itself: A read error is possible here, since a much larger clone lies one base away. This chain uses TRBV4-1 with TRBJ2-5; tentative D call: TRBD1 (6 bases). V lost 4 bases and J 2 bases, leaving 14 bases between the germline ends. The germline gives CDR1 MGHRA, CDR2 YSYEKL. The length of the CDR3 is 15 residues. CDR3 loop: CASSLTGHFQETQYF. CDR3 in DNA: TGCGCCAGCAGCCTTACGGGACACTTTCAAGAGACCCAGTACTTC.

This clone was found a few times. This rearrangement joins TRBV7-2 to TRBJ2-7; 7 nucleotides agree with TRBD2. The length of the CDR3 is 14 residues. Trimming cost V 4 bases and J 2 bases; bases outside gene matches: 5. The germline CDR1 and CDR2 sequences are SGHTA and FQGNSA. CDR3: CASSSQRGAYEQYF. Written as DNA, the CDR3 is TGTGCCAGCAGCTCCCAGCGGGGCGCCTACGAGCAGTACTTC.

This clone was detected only a few times. The chain has TRBV7-9 and TRBJ1-1; the D gene is possibly TRBD1 (5 bases). Per the germline V gene, CDR1 is SEHNR and CDR2 is FQNEAQ (reference sequence). This CDR3 comprises 15 residues. Trimming removed 1 base at V and 6 bases at J, with 15 bases between. CDR3 in amino acids: CASSLGAGSSAEAFF. The DNA for the CDR3 is TGTGCCAGCAGCTTAGGCGCAGGGAGTAGTGCTGAAGCTTTCTTT.

The chain employs TRBV4-3 and TRBJ2-5, with 10 bases identical to TRBD1. CDR3 length: 19 amino acids. Trimming took 0 bases from V and 3 from J; bases not matched to a gene: 13. The germline V gene encodes CDR1 LGHNA and CDR2 YSLEER. The CDR3 DNA sequence: TGCGCCAGCAGCCAAGAAGTTGAGGGGCGGACAGGGGGGAAAGAGACCCAGTACTTC. It encodes CASSQEVEGRTGGKETQYF.

Ten or more counts support this clone. The V gene is TRBV21-1, the J gene TRBJ2-3; TRBD2, the table's D call, was not compared with the DNA. TRBV21-1 is deemed a pseudogene. The CDR3 has 13 residues. The DNA of the CDR3 is TGTGCCAGTTTCTTGTCGACTAGCGGGAGGGCCATCTTT. The encoded protein is CASFLSTSGRAIF.

The chain combines TRBV11-3 with TRBJ2-1, with D uncertain. CDR1 and CDR2 from the germline V gene are SGHNT and YENEEA. The CDR3 has 12 residues. Trimming removed 3 bases from V and 9 bases from J, with 9 bases in between. CDR3 sequence (DNA): TGTGCCAGCAGCTTTTGGAAGTCTGAGCAGTTCTTC. It yields the protein CASSFWKSEQFF.

This clone was detected a few times. The rearrangement uses TRBV28 and TRBJ1-2; the D is unclear. The CDR3 runs 14 residues. Trimming stripped 4 bases from V and 8 bases from J, with 17 bases between. The germline V gene encodes CDR1 MDHEN and CDR2 SYDVKM. This chain's CDR3 is CASSWGGLQRGYTF. CDR3 coding DNA: TGTGCCAGCAGTTGGGGAGGTTTGCAACGGGGCTACACCTTC.

This rearrangement joins TRBV19 to TRBJ2-5; 7 nucleotides agree with TRBD1. The CDR3 is 15 amino acids. J was trimmed by 3 bases and V by 3 bases; bases with no gene match: 7. Germline V gene lookup returns CDR1 LNHDA and CDR2 SQIVND (reference sequence). CDR3 nucleotide sequence: TGTGCCAGTAGTATCTCAGGGGACAGAAAAGAGACCCAGTACTTC. Protein: CASSISGDRKETQYF. The whole variable domain, filled in from reference TRBV19 and TRBJ2-5, reads DGGITQSPKYLFRKEGQNVTLSCEQNLNHDAMYWYRQDPGQGLRLIYYSQIVNDFQKGDIAEGYSVSREKKESFPLTVTSAQKNPTAFYLCASSISGDRKETQYFGPGTRLLVL.

The V call is TRBV10-3, the J call TRBJ2-7; D uncertain. Germline V gene data show CDR1 as ENHRY and CDR2 as SYGVKD. This CDR3 has 13 residues. Trimming pared 3 bases from V and 6 bases from J, leaving 12 bases between. The CDR3 is CAISDIEVGEQYF. CDR3 bases: TGTGCCATCAGTGATATAGAGGTCGGCGAGCAGTACTTC.

The chain recombines TRBV11-3 with TRBJ2-3; D is ambiguous. The CDR3 contains 13 residues. The V end lost 3 bases, the J end lost 4 bases, and 8 bases lay between the germline ends. Germline values: CDR1 SGHNT, CDR2 YENEEA. CDR3 bases: TGTGCCAGCAGCTTCCAGTTTGCAGATACGCAGTATTTT. Translated: CASSFQFADTQYF.

This chain joins TRBV6-6 and TRBJ2-1; 11 bases are shared with TRBD2. J lost 5 bases, V lost 4 bases, and 4 bases had no gene match. Germline V gives CDR1 MNHNY, CDR2 SVGAGI (reference sequence). The CDR3 covers 15 residues. CDR3 region: CASSSPGLADNEQFF. CDR3 nucleotide sequence: TGTGCCAGCAGTTCTCCGGGACTAGCGGACAATGAGCAGTTCTTC.

On this clone itself: This same CDR3 is encoded by further DNA sequences in the sample. The chain joins TRBV2 to TRBJ2-5; D is perhaps TRBD1 or TRBD2 (6 bases each). Trimming took 4 bases from V and 5 from J, leaving 11 bases between them. Germline values: CDR1 SNHLY, CDR2 FYNNEI. The CDR3 runs 13 residues. CDR3 sequence (DNA): TGTGCCAGCAGTGCGGAAGGGGGGGAGACCCAGTACTTC. It translates to CASSAEGGETQYF.

In DNA form, the CDR3 reads TGTGCCAGCAGTAGCGGGGTAAGCTCCTACGAGCAGTACTTC. This sequence encodes CASSSGVSSYEQYF. The gene calls are TRBV2 and TRBJ2-7; TRBD2 matches 7 bases. Germline V lookup: CDR1 SNHLY, CDR2 FYNNEI. V was clipped by 5 bases and J by 0 bases; unmatched bases: 4. This CDR3 region has 14 residues. The complete variable domain, with remaining parts taken from reference TRBV2 and TRBJ2-7, reads EPEVTQTPSHQVTQMGQEVILRCVPISNHLYFYWYRQILGQKVEFLVSFYNNEISEKSEIFDDQFSVERPDGSNFTLKIRSTKLEDSAMYFCASSSGVSSYEQYFGPGTRLTVT.

This clone was seen a few times. This chain links TRBV7-9 with TRBJ2-3, with D perhaps matching TRBD1 (6 bases). CDR1 and CDR2 from the germline V gene are SEHNR and FQNEAQ (reference sequence). V was pared by 8 bases and J by 9 bases, with 24 bases between. The CDR3 runs to 15 residues. Here the CDR3 reads CASGQGSRATQTQYF. The CDR3 DNA reads as TGTGCCAGCGGTCAGGGGAGTAGGGCTACCCAAACGCAGTATTTT.

The rearrangement joins TRBV29-1 to TRBJ1-5; TRBD1 aligns across 10 bases. The V gene's germline CDR1 is SQVTM and CDR2 ANQGSEA. The CDR3 covers 16 residues. Trimming removed 5 bases from V and 0 bases from J; junction bases left unmatched: 7. DNA for the CDR3: TGCAGCGTTTCAGGGACAGGGGCATATAGCAATCAGCCCCAGCATTTT. Translation gives CSVSGTGAYSNQPQHF.